One sample yielded the 10 T cell receptor beta chains listed below, sequenced in a study of blood T cells in healthy people across ages. The use of a sample-barcoded 5' primer and a J-beta primer mix characterized a second PCR of roughly 7 to 12 cycles. One entry per CDR3 protein, called by TCRdb with MiXCR from the 5' RACE reads. The table lists around 520,000 distinct CDR3 sequences, roughly a quarter of them singletons. The sample was also reused in another study, on T cells of mothers and their children.

The specimen sequenced was blood. These receptors were obtained from a boy younger than 10 in good health.

This clonotype was detected a few times. The J gene is TRBJ1-2, the V gene TRBV5-1; the D gene is possibly TRBD1 (6 bases). This CDR3 is built from 16 residues. Germline V lookup: CDR1 SGHRS, CDR2 YFSETQ. V lost 0 bases and J lost 0, with 12 bases in between. The CDR3 protein is CASSLDWTAPNYGYTF. In nucleotides, the CDR3 is TGCGCCAGCAGCTTGGATTGGACAGCCCCTAACTATGGCTACACCTTC.

The V and J genes are TRBV12-3 or TRBV12-4 and TRBJ2-5; 12 nucleotides align to TRBD2. The CDR3 runs 15 residues. J was trimmed by 5 bases and V by 4 bases; bases with no gene match: 5. The CDR3 DNA reads as TGTGCCAGCAGTTCGCGACTAGCGGGGGCGGAGACCCAGTACTTC. This codes for CASSSRLAGAETQYF.

The V call is TRBV14, the J call TRBJ2-4; D call uncertain. CDR1 is SGHDN and CDR2 is FVKESK in the germline V gene. The germline V and J ends were trimmed by 4 bases and 0 bases, with 16 bases remaining between them. The CDR3 contains 17 residues. The CDR3 sequence: CASSPSRKLLAKNIQYF. The DNA of the CDR3 is TGTGCCAGCAGCCCCTCTAGGAAGTTACTAGCCAAAAACATTCAGTACTTC.

As DNA, the CDR3 is TGTGCCAGCAGCCCATCAACCCCTACGCAGTATTTT. Translated: CASSPSTPTQYF. The chain is built from TRBV12-3 or TRBV12-4 and TRBJ2-3; unclear D gene. The CDR3 is made up of 12 amino acids. Between the trimmed V and J ends, which lost 6 bases and 8 bases, there was a span of 12 bases.

The chain uses TRBV5-6 and TRBJ2-4; D remains ambiguous. Trimming took off 4 bases at V and 0 bases at J, with 17 bases between the two ends. The CDR3 totals 17 residues. Germline CDR1 reads SGHDT; CDR2 reads YYEEEE. DNA for the CDR3: TGTGCCAGCAGCCTCAGCCCCGTTACTATAGCCAAAAACATTCAGTACTTC. Translated, it gives CASSLSPVTIAKNIQYF.

The chain employs TRBV12-3 or TRBV12-4 and TRBJ2-7; 9 bases agree with TRBD1. J gave up 3 bases and V 6 bases, and 6 bases lay outside the gene matches. The CDR3 contains 14 residues. CDR3 coding DNA: TGTGCCAGCAGGGGGACAGGGTCGTTCTACGAGCAGTACTTC. It codes for CASRGTGSFYEQYF.

This clonotype has more than one count but fewer than ten. This chain uses TRBV11-2 with TRBJ2-1; 8 bases fit TRBD1. The CDR3 has 13 amino acids. Germline CDR1 and CDR2: SGHAT and FQNNGV. The ends lost 4 bases at V and 7 bases at J; junction bases unmatched: 3. DNA for the CDR3: TGTGCCAGCAGCTACCAGGGGGCGAATGAGCAGTTCTTC. Amino acids: CASSYQGANEQFF.

As regards this clonotype: A much bigger clone sits one base away, suggesting this may be a read error. The chain is built from TRBV28 and TRBJ2-4; TRBD1 matches at 7 bases. The V gene's germline CDR1 is MDHEN and CDR2 SYDVKM. The CDR3 is 14 residues long. The CDR3 DNA reads as TGTGCCAGCAGTCTCTCGGACAGGAGGCGTTTACAGCACTTC. Its protein is CASSLSDRRRLQHF. The full variable domain, its missing parts supplied by reference TRBV28 and TRBJ2-4, is DVKVTQSSRYLVKRTGEKVFLECVQDMDHENMFWYRQDPGLGLRLIYFSYDVKMKEKGDIPEGYSVSREKKERFSLILESASTNQTSMYLCASSLSDRRRLQHFGAGTRLSVL.

The sample holds a few counts of this clonotype. This chain links TRBV14 with TRBJ2-4; weak D call: TRBD2 (6 bases). V was trimmed by 1 base and J by 7 bases, leaving 17 bases between them. The germline CDR1 and CDR2 sequences are SGHDN and FVKESK. This CDR3 region has 16 residues. CDR3 sequence: CASSQGTGLRTNIQYF. The DNA of the CDR3 is TGTGCCAGCAGCCAAGGGACTGGACTACGGACGAACATTCAGTACTTC.

V is TRBV29-1 and J is TRBJ1-2, with 9 nucleotides matching TRBD1. CDR1 is SQVTM, CDR2 ANQGSEA, per germline. The junction had 2 bases not matched to a gene; V was cut back by 1 base and J by 2 bases. This CDR3 is 14 amino acids long. The CDR3 DNA follows: TGCAGCGTTGAAGGGGGGACAGGGAACTATGGCTACACCTTC. Protein product: CSVEGGTGNYGYTF.